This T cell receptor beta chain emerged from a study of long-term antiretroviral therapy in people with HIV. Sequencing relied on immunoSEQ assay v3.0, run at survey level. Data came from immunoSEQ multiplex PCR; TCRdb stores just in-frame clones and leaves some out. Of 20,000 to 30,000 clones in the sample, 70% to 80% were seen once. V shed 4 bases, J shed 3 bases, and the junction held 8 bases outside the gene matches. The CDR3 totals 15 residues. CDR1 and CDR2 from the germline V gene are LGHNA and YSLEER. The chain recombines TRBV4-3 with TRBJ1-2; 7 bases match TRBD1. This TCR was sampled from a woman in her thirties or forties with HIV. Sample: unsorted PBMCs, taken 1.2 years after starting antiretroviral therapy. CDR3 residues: CASSPDRDSYYGYTF. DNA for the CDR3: TGCGCCAGCAGCCCAGACAGGGACAGCTACTATGGCTACACCTTC.